This is a list of T cell receptor beta chains from one sample in a study of T cell therapy after organ transplantation. Which antigens these TCRs recognize remains unknown. The protocol was immunoSEQ multiplex PCR, while the TCRdb copy is restricted to in-frame clones and leaves out a portion. Here the sample spans tens of thousands of clones, about four fifths being singletons. The sample here was CD8+ T cells from blood, taken after autologous CMV-specific T cell therapy. Receptors originate from a human patient who had received a solid organ transplant and had CMV disease. Part of the T cell pool may stem from the graft donor. Each CDR3 is given with its conserved first and last residue. A D gene is named only where the DNA matches it firmly. Only part of the rows carry a size: once, few, many, or a class if the clone is expanded.

v_gene	j_gene	abundance	d_gene	CDR3aa	CDR3nt
TRBV7-9	TRBJ2-1	-	TRBD2	CASSRLAVWGDNEQFF	TGTGCCAGCAGTAGACTAGCAGTATGGGGTGACAATGAGCAGTTCTTC
TRBV19	TRBJ2-1	-	TRBD2	CASSISGGSYNEQFF	TGTGCCAGTAGTATAAGCGGGGGGAGTTACAATGAGCAGTTCTTC
TRBV7-3	TRBJ1-1	-	-	CASSFGPMNTEAFF	TGTGCCAGCAGCTTTGGACCGATGAACACTGAAGCTTTCTTT
TRBV13	TRBJ1-3	-	-	CASSFGTVGNTIYF	TGTGCCAGCAGCTTCGGGACTGTTGGAAACACCATATATTTT
TRBV4-1	TRBJ1-1	-	TRBD1	CASSQGAQGALNTEAFF	TGCGCCAGCAGCCAAGGCGCACAGGGGGCATTGAACACTGAAGCTTTCTTT
TRBV4-2	TRBJ1-4	-	-	CATQGRDNEKLFF	TGTGCCACCCAGGGGAGGGATAATGAAAAACTGTTTTTT
TRBV4-1	TRBJ2-3	-	-	CASSQDRGSTDTQYF	TGCGCCAGCAGCCAAGATAGGGGTAGCACAGATACGCAGTATTTT
TRBV10-3	TRBJ2-7	once	-	CAISDGLSYEQYF	TGTGCCATCAGTGACGGACTATCCTACGAGCAGTACTTC
TRBV9	TRBJ1-4	-	-	CASSVAGFDEKLFF	TGTGCCAGCAGCGTAGCGGGGTTTGATGAAAAACTGTTTTTT
TRBV18	TRBJ2-1	-	-	CASSPSILGSNVNEQFF	TGTGCCAGCTCACCAAGTATACTGGGCTCAAATGTCAATGAGCAGTTCTTC
TRBV6-1	TRBJ1-2	-	-	CASSEVRGNYGYTF	TGTGCCAGCAGTGAAGTCCGGGGAAACTATGGCTACACCTTC
TRBV7-9	TRBJ2-1	-	-	CASSLVGRVDEQFF	TGTGCCAGCAGCTTAGTGGGCCGGGTAGATGAGCAGTTCTTC
TRBV5-1	TRBJ2-7	-	-	CASSLELAYEQYF	TGCGCCAGCAGCTTGGAACTAGCCTACGAGCAGTACTTC
TRBV7-9	TRBJ2-1	-	-	CASDGSKVYEQFF	TGTGCCAGCGACGGGAGTAAGGTTTATGAGCAGTTCTTC
TRBV7-3	TRBJ2-2	few	-	CASSFIFVTANTGELFF	TGTGCCAGCAGCTTTATATTCGTAACAGCGAACACCGGGGAGCTGTTTTTT
TRBV15	TRBJ2-7	once	-	CATSRDWTDLRYEQYF	TGTGCCACCAGCAGAGATTGGACAGACCTACGCTACGAGCAGTACTTC
TRBV7-7	TRBJ2-3	-	-	CASSLEPGGTDTQYF	TGTGCCAGCAGCTTAGAACCGGGAGGCACAGATACGCAGTATTTT
TRBV7-2	TRBJ2-7	-	TRBD2	CASSLSGRTYEQYF	TGTGCCAGCAGTTTAAGCGGGAGAACCTACGAGCAGTACTTC
TRBV4-1	TRBJ2-2	-	-	CASSPDRANTGELFF	TGCGCCAGCAGCCCGGACAGAGCGAACACCGGGGAGCTGTTTTTT
TRBV4-1	TRBJ1-4	-	-	CASSGLLVNEKLFF	TGCGCCAGCAGCGGACTCCTAGTCAATGAAAAACTGTTTTTT
TRBV4-3	TRBJ2-7	-	-	CASSQDNTGPIKTYEQYF	TGCGCCAGCAGCCAAGATAATACGGGACCAATTAAAACCTACGAGCAGTACTTC
TRBV4-1	TRBJ1-1	-	-	CASSLNTEAFF	TGCGCCAGCAGCCTAAACACTGAAGCTTTCTTT
TRBV28	TRBJ2-7	once	TRBD1	CASRGTGDYEQYF	TGTGCCAGCAGAGGGACAGGGGACTACGAGCAGTACTTC
TRBV6-5	TRBJ2-7	-	TRBD2	CASSYSGRNEQYF	TGTGCCAGCAGTTACTCCGGGAGGAACGAGCAGTACTTC
TRBV6-5	TRBJ1-2	few	TRBD1	CASSDRGPNYGYTF	TGTGCCAGCAGCGACAGGGGGCCTAACTATGGCTACACCTTC
TRBV7-2	TRBJ2-7	-	-	CASRGGLSDYEQYF	TGTGCCAGCAGGGGGGGTCTTTCGGACTACGAGCAGTACTTC
TRBV7-3	TRBJ2-2	-	-	CASSSSGNGELFF	TGTGCCAGCAGCTCGTCAGGGAACGGGGAGCTGTTTTTT
TRBV7-9	TRBJ1-2	-	TRBD1	CASSGRDRVTNYGYTF	TGTGCCAGCAGCGGCCGGGACAGGGTCACTAACTATGGCTACACCTTC
TRBV13	TRBJ2-1	-	-	CASSRTGNEQFF	TGTGCCAGCAGCCGAACAGGGAATGAGCAGTTCTTC
TRBV6-4	TRBJ2-1	-	TRBD1	CASSPTMTGGYNEQFF	TGTGCCAGCAGTCCCACAATGACAGGGGGCTACAATGAGCAGTTCTTC
TRBV7-6	TRBJ2-5	once	TRBD2	CASSPGGGQETQYF	TGTGCCAGCAGCCCGGGAGGGGGCCAAGAGACCCAGTACTTC